Below are 9 T cell receptor beta chains sequenced from a single sample in a study of blood T cell repertoires in COVID-19. Only in-frame clones appear in the TCRdb table, and some are missing; sequencing was by immunoSEQ multiplex PCR. The sample comprises more than 200,000 clones, roughly 84% of which are singletons, and approximately 1.5% rests with the top ten. The material sequenced was peripheral blood. Source of these receptors: a woman aged 40 to 50 who had recovered from COVID-19.

The genes are TRBV5-1 and TRBJ2-5; TRBD1 agrees at 11 bases. This CDR3 contains 15 residues. Germline V gene lookup returns CDR1 SGHRS and CDR2 YFSETQ. V trimming: 1 base; J trimming: 5 bases; junction bases outside the gene matches: 4. DNA of the CDR3: TGCGCCAGCAGCTTGCAGGGACAGGGGGGGGAGACCCAGTACTTC. Its translation: CASSLQGQGGETQYF. Filled out from reference TRBV5-1 and TRBJ2-5, the complete variable domain reads KAGVTQTPRYLIKTRGQQVTLSCSPISGHRSVSWYQQTPGQGLQFLFEYFSETQRNKGNFPGRFSGRQFSNSRSEMNVSTLELGDSALYLCASSLQGQGGETQYFGPGTRLLVL.

This clone was seen more than once but under ten times. V gene TRBV6-5 combines with J gene TRBJ1-2; no reliable D call. Germline CDR1 and CDR2: MNHEY and SVGAGI. The germline V and J ends were trimmed by 0 bases and 3 bases, with 8 bases remaining between them. This CDR3 has 14 amino acids. The CDR3 nucleotides are TGTGCCAGCAGTTACTCAGGCCGGGACTATGGCTACACCTTC. The encoded protein is CASSYSGRDYGYTF.

The rearrangement uses TRBV7-9 and TRBJ1-2; D is unclear. This CDR3 comprises 13 residues. Looked up from germline, CDR1 is SEHNR and CDR2 is FQNEAQ (reference sequence). V was clipped by 4 bases and J by 6 bases, with 12 bases between them. The CDR3 nucleotides read TGTGCCAGCAGCTCGATACGACTGGATGGCTACACCTTC. Its protein product is CASSSIRLDGYTF.

The V and J genes are TRBV7-2 and TRBJ2-2; no definite D call. The V gene's germline CDR1 is SGHTA and CDR2 FQGNSA. The CDR3 runs to 15 residues. The V end lost 3 bases, the J end lost 4 bases, and 12 bases lay between the germline ends. CDR3 sequence reads: CASSFIGSGTGELFF. As DNA, the CDR3 is TGTGCCAGCAGCTTTATTGGGTCGGGCACCGGGGAGCTGTTTTTT.

The chain is built from TRBV29-1 and TRBJ1-2; 7 nucleotides match TRBD1. The CDR3 spans 13 residues. Germline V gene lookup returns CDR1 SQVTM and CDR2 ANQGSEA. Trimming at V came to 3 bases and at J to 7 bases, leaving 8 bases not matched to a gene. Here the CDR3 DNA reads TGCAGCGTTGATGCAGGGGGATTCTCTGGCTACACCTTC. This codes for CSVDAGGFSGYTF.

In this sample, this clone turned up once. This chain connects TRBV3-1 (or the pseudogene TRBV3-2) to TRBJ1-2, with D maybe TRBD1 (5 bases). V lost 0 bases to trimming and J lost 0 bases, with 17 bases between them. Germline loops: CDR1 LGHDT, CDR2 YNNKEL (reference sequence). CDR3 length: 18 residues. In DNA form, the CDR3 reads TGTGCCAGCAGCCAAGATAATTTCTCGGGGGAAGCTAACTATGGCTACACCTTC. Translation: CASSQDNFSGEANYGYTF.

The chain uses TRBV18 and TRBJ2-2; D is perhaps TRBD1 (5 bases). The CDR3 is 18 residues long. In germline, CDR1 is KGHSH, CDR2 LQKENI. V lost 8 bases and J 0 bases, leaving 22 bases between the germline ends. The CDR3 nucleotides are TGTGCCAGCCCGCCTGGCGTCCAGGGATCTTCGAACACCGGGGAGCTGTTTTTT. This sequence encodes CASPPGVQGSSNTGELFF. The full variable domain, with the rest looked up from reference TRBV18 and TRBJ2-2, is NAGVMQNPRHLVRRRGQEARLRCSPMKGHSHVYWYRQLPEEGLKFMVYLQKENIIDESGMPKERFSAEFPKEGPSILRIQQVVRGDSAAYFCASPPGVQGSSNTGELFFGEGSRLTVL.

This rearrangement joins TRBV7-8 to TRBJ2-3; D unclear. The V gene lost 3 bases and the J gene lost 3 bases, with 10 bases spanning the gap. In germline, CDR1 is SGHVS, CDR2 FQNEAQ. This CDR3 contains 14 residues. The CDR3 loop reads CASSFLERTDTQYF. The CDR3 region has the DNA TGTGCCAGCAGCTTTCTGGAGCGAACAGATACGCAGTATTTT.

The gene calls are TRBV6-5 and TRBJ1-4, with a weak D call TRBD1 (5 bases). V shed 0 bases and J shed 5 bases, with 10 bases lying between them. This CDR3 contains 15 residues. Per germline, CDR1 MNHEY and CDR2 SVGAGI. CDR3 nucleotide sequence: TGTGCCAGCAGTTACTCTGGGGGGACCAATGAAAAACTGTTTTTT. Translating gives CASSYSGGTNEKLFF.